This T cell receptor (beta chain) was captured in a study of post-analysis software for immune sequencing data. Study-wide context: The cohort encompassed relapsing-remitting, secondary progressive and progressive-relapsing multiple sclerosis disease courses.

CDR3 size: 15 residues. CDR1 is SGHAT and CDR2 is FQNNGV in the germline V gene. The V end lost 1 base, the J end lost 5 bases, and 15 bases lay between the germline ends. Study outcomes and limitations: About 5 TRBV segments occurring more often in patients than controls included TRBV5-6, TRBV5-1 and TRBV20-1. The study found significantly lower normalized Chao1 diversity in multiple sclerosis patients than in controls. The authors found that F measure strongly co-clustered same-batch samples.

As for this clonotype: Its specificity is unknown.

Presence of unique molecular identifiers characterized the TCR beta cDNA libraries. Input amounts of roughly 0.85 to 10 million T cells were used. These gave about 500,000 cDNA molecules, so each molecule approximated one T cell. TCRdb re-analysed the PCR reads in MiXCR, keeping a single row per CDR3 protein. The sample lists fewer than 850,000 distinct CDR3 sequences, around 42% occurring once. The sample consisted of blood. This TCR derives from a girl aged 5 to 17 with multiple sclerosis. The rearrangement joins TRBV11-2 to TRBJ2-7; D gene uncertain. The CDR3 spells CASSLGGHRSDEQYF. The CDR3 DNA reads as TGTGCCAGCAGCTTAGGAGGCCACCGGTCGGACGAGCAGTACTTC. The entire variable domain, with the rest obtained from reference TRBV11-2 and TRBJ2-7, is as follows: EAGVAQSPRYKIIEKRQSVAFWCNPISGHATLYWYQQILGQGPKLLIQFQNNGVVDDSQLPKDRFSAERLKGVDSTLKIQPAKLEDSAVYLCASSLGGHRSDEQYFGPGTRLTVT.